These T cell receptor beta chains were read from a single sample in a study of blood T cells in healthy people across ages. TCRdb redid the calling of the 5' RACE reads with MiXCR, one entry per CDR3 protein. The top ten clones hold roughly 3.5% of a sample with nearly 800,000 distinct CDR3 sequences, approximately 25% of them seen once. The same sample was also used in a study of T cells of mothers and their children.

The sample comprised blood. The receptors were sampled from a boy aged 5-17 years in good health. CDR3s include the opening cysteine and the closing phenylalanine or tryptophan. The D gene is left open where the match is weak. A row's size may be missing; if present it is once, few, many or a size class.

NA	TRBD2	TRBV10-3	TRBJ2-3	CAISESRVSGRDTQYF	TGTGCCATCAGTGAGTCGAGGGTTAGCGGGAGAGATACGCAGTATTTT
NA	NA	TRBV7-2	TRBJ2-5	CASSLGPPRETQYF	TGTGCCAGCAGCTTAGGGCCCCCTCGCGAGACCCAGTACTTC
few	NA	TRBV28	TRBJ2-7	CASSLADTLYEQYF	TGTGCCAGCAGTTTAGCCGACACTTTATACGAGCAGTACTTC
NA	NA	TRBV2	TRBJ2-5	CASGGVKETQYF	TGTGCCAGCGGCGGTGTGAAAGAGACCCAGTACTTC
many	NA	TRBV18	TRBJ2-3	CASSPPSRGADTQYF	TGTGCCAGCTCACCACCGAGCAGAGGGGCAGATACGCAGTATTTT
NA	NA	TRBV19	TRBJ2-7	CASSMAGSYEQYF	TGTGCCAGTAGTATGGCCGGCTCCTACGAGCAGTACTTC
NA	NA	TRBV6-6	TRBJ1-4	CASRPPGPREKLFF	TGTGCCAGCAGACCTCCGGGCCCGAGGGAAAAACTGTTTTTT
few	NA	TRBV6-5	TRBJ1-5	CASSYSAGLGGQPQHF	TGTGCCAGCAGTTACTCGGCTGGACTGGGGGGTCAGCCCCAGCATTTT
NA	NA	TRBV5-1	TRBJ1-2	CASSPEFLGGYTF	TGCGCCAGCAGCCCCGAATTCCTGGGTGGCTACACCTTC
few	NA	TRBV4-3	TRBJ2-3	CASSQEIAIDTQYF	TGCGCCAGCAGCCAAGAAATAGCGATAGATACGCAGTATTTT
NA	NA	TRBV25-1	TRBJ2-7	CASSEWGDPDIREQYF	TGTGCCAGCAGCGAATGGGGAGACCCTGACATACGCGAGCAGTACTTC
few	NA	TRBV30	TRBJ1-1	CAWSVGGGTEAFF	TGTGCCTGGAGTGTAGGGGGGGGCACTGAAGCTTTCTTT
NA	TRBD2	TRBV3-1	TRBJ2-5	CASSQDRVPGGLQETQYF	TGTGCCAGCAGCCAAGATCGGGTCCCGGGAGGCCTACAAGAGACCCAGTACTTC